This T cell receptor (delta chain) came from a study of γδ T cells in repeated Plasmodium falciparum infection (dated by TCRdb to the early 2020s). Concerning the study at large: The natural-infection arm enrolled Malian children exposed to intense seasonal malaria transmission, compared against age and gender matched Australian children. Four controlled human malaria infections were administered to several malaria-naive U.S. adults over roughly 580 days by bites from P. falciparum NF54-infected Anopheles stephensi mosquitoes. Samples from controlled-infection subjects were taken at baseline, right before selected infections, and 21 days after each infection. Malian gammadelta TCR repertoires were analysed cross-sectionally during no-transmission periods and longitudinally across acute febrile malaria episodes. In the study, the shaping of the human gammadelta T cell repertoire by repeated Plasmodium falciparum infection was examined using natural infection in Mali and controlled human malaria infection.

The library came from multiplex PCR. Sequencing instrument: Illumina MiSeq. Each sorted gammadelta T cell sample was sequenced for both the TCR gamma (TRG) and TCR delta (TRD) chains. The source study handled its data this way. Clonotype tree plots, accumulated frequency of the top 20 clonotypes, diversity index (DI) and D75 metrics were included in the repertoire analyses. TCRdb reprocessed the public data with the CATT caller; entries with the same nucleotide sequence were combined afterwards. The V and J calls were determined by TCRdb, not by the authors. Here the sample has about 50,000 delta-chain clones; roughly 2% occur a single time. The ten biggest clones cover roughly 24% of the sample. Study-wide findings and limitations: The controlled-infection cohort was small, limiting analysis of inter-individual variability in gammadelta T cell responses. The Malian cohort was drawn from a small rural village made up mostly of one ethnic group, which limits generalizability.

With regard to this clone: Its antigen specificity is not known. This probably arose from a read error, given a far larger clone one base away. Different DNA sequences within this sample yield the same CDR3.

The sequence was collected from a pool of human donors (malaria-infected and uninfected, not separated). Sample: gamma-delta T cells from blood.

The CDR3 region has the sequence CALGELSPLLPTWGIRRCSDKLIF. The bases read TGTGCTCTTGGGGAACTAAGTCCTCTCCTCCCTACGTGGGGGATACGTCGGTGCTCCGATAAACTCATCTTT. The chain employs TRDV1 and TRDJ1, with 11 bases in between that match TRDD3. Here the J gene came from matching the DNA to germline, since TCRdb omits it. Including the terminal cysteine and phenylalanine, the CDR3 comprises 24 residues. Only CDR3 DNA remains: 72 bases, in frame from the first base. CDR1 and CDR2 are read off the germline V gene as TSWWSYY and QGS. Relative to germline, V is missing 0 bases and J is missing 3 bases, with 27 bases of the junction outside any gene match.